Below, 12 T cell receptor beta chains from the same sample are listed, as sequenced in a study of post-analysis software for immune sequencing data (dated by TCRdb to the mid-2010s). What the research found in general, with its limitations: A handful of TRBV segments, including TRBV5-6, TRBV5-1 and TRBV20-1, were significantly more frequent in patients than controls.

These receptors have no identified antigens. The library was produced with PCR. Data came from an Illumina HiSeq 2500. Unique molecular identifiers were incorporated into TCR beta cDNA libraries to reduce PCR and sequencing biases. TCRdb redid the processing of the public reads, applying fastp at Q25 and MiXCR, and retained in-frame beta chains. Rows are unified per CDR3 protein, each entry keeping the most common DNA and genes. The sample table contains a few hundred thousand distinct CDR3 sequences; only one count was recorded for under 40% of them. The ten most abundant clones make up approximately 5.4% of the sample. Sequenced material: blood. The receptors derive from a girl aged 2 to 17 with multiple sclerosis.

V and J are TRBV6-1 and TRBJ2-3, with 7 positions matching TRBD1. Germline assignment: CDR1 MNHNS and CDR2 SASEGT. The CDR3 is made up of 16 amino acids. V trimming: 5 bases; J trimming: 2 bases; junction bases outside the gene matches: 10. CDR3 residues: CASSPRQGNPTDTQYF. As DNA, the CDR3 is TGTGCCAGCAGTCCCCGACAGGGAAACCCCACAGATACGCAGTATTTT.

This rearrangement joins TRBV27 to TRBJ1-5, with D hard to call. CDR1 MNHEY and CDR2 SMNVEV come from the germline V gene (reference sequence). CDR3 length: 13 amino acids. The V end was cut by 3 bases, the J end by 7 bases, with 10 bases between. The CDR3 sequence is CASSFMPNQPQHF. Written as DNA, the CDR3 is TGTGCCAGCAGTTTTATGCCAAACCAGCCCCAGCATTTT.

This clonotype occurred many times. The genes are TRBV5-1 and TRBJ2-3; D gene uncertain. Trimming took 3 bases from V and 4 from J, leaving 6 bases between them. CDR3 length: 12 residues. Germline loops: CDR1 SGHRS, CDR2 YFSETQ. The CDR3 reads CASSSSADTQYF. The CDR3 bases are TGCGCCAGCAGCTCATCCGCAGATACGCAGTATTTT. Based on the CDR3 plus reference TRBV5-1 and TRBJ2-3, the full variable domain is KAGVTQTPRYLIKTRGQQVTLSCSPISGHRSVSWYQQTPGQGLQFLFEYFSETQRNKGNFPGRFSGRQFSNSRSEMNVSTLELGDSALYLCASSSSADTQYFGPGTRLTVL.

This chain links TRBV20-1 with TRBJ2-5; tentative D call: TRBD2 (6 bases). The germline V gene has CDR1 DFQATT and CDR2 SNEGSKA (reference sequence). The CDR3 has 15 residues. The V end lost 1 base, the J end lost 5 bases, and 17 bases lay between the germline ends. CDR3 sequence reads: CSARGSSEDVETQYF. In nucleotides, the CDR3 is TGCAGTGCTAGAGGGTCTAGCGAGGACGTCGAGACCCAGTACTTC.

This clonotype was seen more than once but under ten times. The chain couples TRBV6-5 to TRBJ2-1; 16 nucleotides match TRBD2. This CDR3 spans 17 amino acids. CDR1 and CDR2 (germline): MNHEY, SVGAGI. V gave up 2 bases and J gave up 3 bases; unmatched junction bases: 1. The DNA of the CDR3 is TGTGCCAGCAGTTACGGGACTAGCGGGGGGGTCTACAATGAGCAGTTCTTC. Translating it yields CASSYGTSGGVYNEQFF.

This clonotype was counted between two and nine times. V usage is TRBV20-1 and J usage is TRBJ2-3, with 13 nucleotides matching TRBD2. The length of the CDR3 is 15 residues. V lost 5 bases, J lost 5 bases, and 7 bases stayed unmatched. Germline V CDR1 and CDR2: DFQATT, SNEGSKA (reference sequence). CDR3 nucleotide sequence: TGCAGTGCTCAAGGACTAGCGGGGGAGGGAGATACGCAGTATTTT. As protein: CSAQGLAGEGDTQYF.

This clonotype was seen only once. The CDR3 here is CASSKARGTRAQPQHF. The CDR3 coding sequence is TGTGCCAGCAGCAAAGCGAGGGGGACGCGGGCCCAGCCCCAGCATTTT. This sequence joins TRBV21-1 and TRBJ1-5; the D segment call TRBD1 is taken from the table without a DNA check. TRBV21-1 is an annotated pseudogene. The CDR3 length is 16 residues.

This clonotype occurred a few times. This rearrangement joins TRBV9 to TRBJ2-1; 9 nucleotides match TRBD2. The CDR3 length is 15 residues. Unmatched junction bases numbered 7, after V lost 0 bases and J lost 9 bases. The germline gives CDR1 SGDLS, CDR2 YYNGEE. This chain's CDR3 is CASSVEAGGVSEQFF. The CDR3 nucleotides are TGTGCCAGCAGCGTAGAAGCGGGGGGTGTTTCTGAGCAGTTCTTC.

J is TRBJ1-2 and V is TRBV12-3 or TRBV12-4, with D maybe TRBD1 (5 bases). V shed 2 bases and J shed 2 bases, with 12 bases lying between them. The CDR3 is 15 residues long. The DNA of the CDR3 is TGTGCCAGCAGTTTATTGACAGCTACCAACTATGGCTACACCTTC. It codes for CASSLLTATNYGYTF.

This chain uses TRBV20-1 with TRBJ2-7, with D tentatively TRBD2 (6 bases). Per the germline V gene, CDR1 is DFQATT and CDR2 is SNEGSKA (reference sequence). Trimming pared 3 bases from V and 7 bases from J, leaving 10 bases between. This CDR3 comprises 11 residues. The CDR3 nucleotides are TGCAGTGCTAGCGGGGGTAGGGAGCAGTACTTC. It encodes CSASGGREQYF.

This sequence joins TRBV28 and TRBJ2-4; no definite D call. In germline, CDR1 is MDHEN, CDR2 SYDVKM. This CDR3 region has 14 residues. Trimming stripped 5 bases from V and 5 bases from J, with 13 bases between. The chain's CDR3 is CASSLPQSENIQYF. As DNA, the CDR3 is TGTGCCAGCAGTCTCCCCCAGTCGGAAAACATTCAGTACTTC. Looking up the rest from reference TRBV28 and TRBJ2-4 gives the full variable domain: DVKVTQSSRYLVKRTGEKVFLECVQDMDHENMFWYRQDPGLGLRLIYFSYDVKMKEKGDIPEGYSVSREKKERFSLILESASTNQTSMYLCASSLPQSENIQYFGAGTRLSVL.

J is TRBJ2-5 and V is TRBV5-1; 12 bases match TRBD2. This CDR3 is 17 amino acids long. CDR1 and CDR2 from the germline V gene are SGHRS and YFSETQ. Unmatched junction bases numbered 9, after V lost 4 bases and J lost 2 bases. The CDR3 nucleotides read TGCGCCAGCAGCGCCTACCCTAGCGGGGGGGTACAAGAGACCCAGTACTTC. This codes for CASSAYPSGGVQETQYF.